Following are 16 T cell receptor beta chains from one sample sequenced in a study of cytomegalovirus exposure and HLA in healthy donors. The PCR ran on 60 Vbeta and 13 Jbeta primers. Profiled with immunoSEQ multiplex PCR; TCRdb holds only in-frame clones, not every one. The sample has about 59,000 clones, 75% to 85% seen once. Sequenced input: PBMCs. These receptors all come from a human donor in good health.

This clone was seen only a few times. Here the CDR3 reads CASSLTASSYNEQFF. CDR3 DNA: TGTGCCAGCAGCTTAACGGCTAGCTCTTACAATGAGCAGTTCTTC. The rearrangement links TRBV7-3 to TRBJ2-1, with TRBD2 as a possible D gene (5 bases). The CDR3 contains 15 residues. V lost 0 bases and J lost 4, with 10 bases in between. The germline V gene has CDR1 SGHTA and CDR2 FQGTGA.

The V gene is TRBV5-1, the J gene TRBJ2-2, with 7 bases lining up with TRBD1. The germline gives CDR1 SGHRS, CDR2 YFSETQ. CDR3 length: 16 amino acids. Trimming cost V 0 bases and J 4 bases; bases outside gene matches: 6. The CDR3 region is CASSLGPGGTTGELFF. CDR3 nucleotide sequence: TGCGCCAGCAGCTTGGGACCAGGGGGTACCACCGGGGAGCTGTTTTTT.

V and J are TRBV7-3 and TRBJ2-7; tentative D call: TRBD1 (6 bases). CDR3 length equals 17 residues. From germline, CDR1 is SGHTA and CDR2 FQGTGA. V gave up 4 bases and J gave up 6 bases, with 25 bases separating them. The CDR3 nucleotides read TGTGCCAGCAGCTCCGAATACCGACAGGTAGCCGTTTGCGAGCAGTACTTC. The encoded protein is CASSSEYRQVAVCEQYF. The full variable domain, with the rest looked up from reference TRBV7-3 and TRBJ2-7, is GAGVSQTPSNKVTEKGKYVELRCDPISGHTALYWYRQSLGQGPEFLIYFQGTGAADDSGLPNDRFFAVRPEGSVSTLKIQRTERGDSAVYLCASSSEYRQVAVCEQYFGPGTRLTVT.

V is TRBV7-2 and J is TRBJ1-2; TRBD1 is a possible D gene (5 bases). This CDR3 is built from 15 residues. The germline V and J ends were trimmed by 3 bases and 2 bases, with 13 bases remaining between them. Germline CDR1 reads SGHTA; CDR2 reads FQGNSA. In nucleotides, the CDR3 is TGTGCCAGCAGCTTGGGGCTGCAGCAAAACTATGGCTACACCTTC. Translation gives CASSLGLQQNYGYTF.

The rearrangement uses TRBV18 and TRBJ1-6; 10 bases are shared with TRBD1. Germline lookup yields CDR1 KGHSH and CDR2 LQKENI. Losses at the gene ends were 5 bases for V and 8 bases for J; bases not matched to a gene: 3. The CDR3 consists of 14 residues. The CDR3, as DNA: TGTGCCAGCTCATCCGGGACAGGGGATTCACCCCTCCACTTT. The encoded protein is CASSSGTGDSPLHF.

The chain's CDR3 is CASRPGQGTDTQYF. DNA for the CDR3: TGTGCCAGCAGACCGGGACAGGGCACAGATACGCAGTATTTT. V is TRBV6-6 and J is TRBJ2-3; TRBD1 matches at 8 bases. CDR1 and CDR2 from the germline V gene are MNHNY and SVGAGI (reference sequence). CDR3 length: 14 residues. Trimming removed 6 bases from V and 1 base from J; junction bases left unmatched: 3.

This chain uses TRBV6-5 with TRBJ1-2; tentatively, D is TRBD1 (5 bases). The CDR3 is 14 residues long. The germline V gene has CDR1 MNHEY and CDR2 SVGAGI. The V gene lost 7 bases and the J gene lost 4 bases, with 16 bases spanning the gap. The CDR3 is CASNPRGIAYGYTF. CDR3 nucleotides: TGTGCCAGCAATCCCCGGGGGATAGCCTATGGCTACACCTTC.

V is TRBV7-3 and J is TRBJ2-7; tentative D call: TRBD1 (6 bases). In germline, CDR1 is SGHTA, CDR2 FQGTGA. V was pared by 5 bases and J by 0 bases, with 8 bases between. The CDR3 is made up of 13 amino acids. The DNA for the CDR3 is TGTGCCAGCAGCCCCAGGGGCTCCTACGAGCAGTACTTC. Translation gives CASSPRGSYEQYF. Drawing the rest from reference TRBV7-3 and TRBJ2-7, the complete variable domain is GAGVSQTPSNKVTEKGKYVELRCDPISGHTALYWYRQSLGQGPEFLIYFQGTGAADDSGLPNDRFFAVRPEGSVSTLKIQRTERGDSAVYLCASSPRGSYEQYFGPGTRLTVT.

As for this clone: Sequence at one end of the junction differs from germline and may be a read error. The sample holds other DNA sequences that translate to the same CDR3. The chain employs TRBV2 and TRBJ1-2; D perhaps matches TRBD1 (5 bases). The germline gives CDR1 SNHLY, CDR2 FYNNEI. The CDR3 extends over 14 amino acids. The CDR3 here is CASSVSQGGYGYTF. For the CDR3, the DNA is TGTGCCAGCAGTGTTTCGCAGGGAGGGTATGGTTACACCTTC.

In its sample, this clone was seen once. The chain joins TRBV7-9 to TRBJ2-3; 8 bases align to TRBD1. CDR3 size: 14 residues. Trimming removed 2 bases from V and 3 bases from J; junction bases left unmatched: 1. Germline V CDR1 and CDR2: SEHNR, FQNEAQ (reference sequence). The CDR3 loop is CASSLQGATDTQYF. For the CDR3, the DNA is TGTGCCAGCAGCTTACAGGGGGCAACAGATACGCAGTATTTT.

The chain employs TRBV9 and TRBJ1-5, with a possible D match to TRBD1 (5 bases). CDR1 and CDR2 from the germline V gene are SGDLS and YYNGEE. V gave up 0 bases and J gave up 7 bases, with 11 bases separating them. This CDR3 is built from 14 residues. The CDR3 protein is CASSVGGGRQPQHF. The DNA of the CDR3 is TGTGCCAGCAGCGTAGGGGGGGGTAGGCAGCCCCAGCATTTT.

This chain connects TRBV5-1 to TRBJ1-2; D is unclear. Between the trimmed V and J ends, which lost 3 bases and 4 bases, there was a span of 13 bases. The CDR3 runs 14 residues. CDR1 SGHRS and CDR2 YFSETQ come from the germline V gene. DNA of the CDR3: TGCGCCAGCAGCTACGACCCGGGAGGCTATGGCTACACCTTC. Its translation is CASSYDPGGYGYTF.

The J gene is TRBJ2-2, the V gene TRBV5-1; D is perhaps TRBD2 (6 bases). Trimming shortened V by 0 bases and J by 5 bases, and 11 bases separated the two germline ends. Per the germline V gene, CDR1 is SGHRS and CDR2 is YFSETQ. The CDR3 runs 15 residues. The CDR3 reads CASSLGLARTGELFF. CDR3 sequence (DNA): TGCGCCAGCAGCTTGGGGCTAGCGAGAACCGGGGAGCTGTTTTTT.

The V and J genes are TRBV5-4 and TRBJ2-7; no firm D call. CDR3 length equals 13 residues. The germline V gene encodes CDR1 SGHNT and CDR2 YYREEE (reference sequence). Between the trimmed V and J ends, which lost 0 bases and 1 base, there was a span of 5 bases. The CDR3 is CASSLAYSYEQYF. DNA for the CDR3: TGTGCCAGCAGCTTGGCTTATTCCTACGAGCAGTACTTC.

This clone has only a few counts. V usage is TRBV2 and J usage is TRBJ2-4; D gene ambiguous. The CDR3 runs to 16 residues. Germline CDR1 reads SNHLY; CDR2 reads FYNNEI. The V end was cut by 0 bases, the J end by 0 bases, with 9 bases between. CDR3: CASSEASTLAKNIQYF. The CDR3 coding sequence is TGTGCCAGCAGTGAAGCGTCTACCCTAGCCAAAAACATTCAGTACTTC. Together with reference TRBV2 and TRBJ2-4, the CDR3 gives the full variable domain: EPEVTQTPSHQVTQMGQEVILRCVPISNHLYFYWYRQILGQKVEFLVSFYNNEISEKSEIFDDQFSVERPDGSNFTLKIRSTKLEDSAMYFCASSEASTLAKNIQYFGAGTRLSVL.

This clone was counted only a few times. V is TRBV28 and J is TRBJ1-5; the D gene is possibly TRBD1 (5 bases). The CDR3 consists of 16 residues. Per germline, CDR1 MDHEN and CDR2 SYDVKM. The V end lost 6 bases, the J end lost 6 bases, and 21 bases lay between the germline ends. The CDR3 bases are TGTGCCAGCAGCCCCCGAAGCGGGGGGTTGGGTCAGCCCCAGCATTTT. The encoded protein is CASSPRSGGLGQPQHF.